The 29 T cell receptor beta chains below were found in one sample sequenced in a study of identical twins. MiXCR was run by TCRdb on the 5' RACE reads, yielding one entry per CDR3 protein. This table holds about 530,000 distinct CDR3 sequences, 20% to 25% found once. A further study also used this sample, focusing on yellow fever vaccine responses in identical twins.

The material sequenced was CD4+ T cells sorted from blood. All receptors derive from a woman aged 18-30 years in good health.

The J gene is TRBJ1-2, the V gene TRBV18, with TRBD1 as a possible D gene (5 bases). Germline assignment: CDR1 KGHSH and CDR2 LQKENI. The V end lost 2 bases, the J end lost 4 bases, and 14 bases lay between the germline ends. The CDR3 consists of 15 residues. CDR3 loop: CASSPETESTYGYTF. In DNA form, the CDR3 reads TGTGCCAGCTCACCAGAGACAGAGAGCACCTATGGCTACACCTTC.

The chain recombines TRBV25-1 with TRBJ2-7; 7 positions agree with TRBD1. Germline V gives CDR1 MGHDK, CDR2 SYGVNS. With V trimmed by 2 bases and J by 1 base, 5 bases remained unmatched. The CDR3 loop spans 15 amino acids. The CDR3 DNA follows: TGTGCCAGCAGTGAAGGGACAGTGCGTTCCTACGAGCAGTACTTC. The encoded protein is CASSEGTVRSYEQYF.

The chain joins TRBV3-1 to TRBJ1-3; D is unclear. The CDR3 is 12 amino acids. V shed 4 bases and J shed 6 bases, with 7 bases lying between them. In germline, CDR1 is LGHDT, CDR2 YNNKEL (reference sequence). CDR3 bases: TGTGCCAGCAGCCGGATTCAAAACACCATATATTTT. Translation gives CASSRIQNTIYF. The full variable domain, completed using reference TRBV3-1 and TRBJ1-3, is DTAVSQTPKYLVTQMGNDKSIKCEQNLGHDTMYWYKQDSKKFLKIMFSYNNKELIINETVPNRFSPKSPDKAHLNLHINSLELGDSAVYFCASSRIQNTIYFGEGSWLTVV.

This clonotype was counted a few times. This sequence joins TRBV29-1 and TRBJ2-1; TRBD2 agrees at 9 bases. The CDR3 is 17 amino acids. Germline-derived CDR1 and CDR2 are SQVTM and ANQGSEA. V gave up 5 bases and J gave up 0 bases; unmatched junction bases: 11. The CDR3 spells CSVPRLAGRGSYNEQFF. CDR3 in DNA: TGCAGCGTTCCCAGGCTAGCGGGAAGGGGCTCCTACAATGAGCAGTTCTTC.

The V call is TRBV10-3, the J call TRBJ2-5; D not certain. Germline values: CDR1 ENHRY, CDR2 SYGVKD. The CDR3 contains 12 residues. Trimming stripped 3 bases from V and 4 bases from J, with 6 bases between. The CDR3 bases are TGTGCCATCAGTGACCTCAGAGAGACCCAGTACTTC. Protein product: CAISDLRETQYF.

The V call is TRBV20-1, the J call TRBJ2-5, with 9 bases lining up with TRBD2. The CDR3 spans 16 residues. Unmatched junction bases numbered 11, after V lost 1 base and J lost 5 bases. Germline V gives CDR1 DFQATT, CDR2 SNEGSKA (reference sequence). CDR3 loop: CSARGSGSPLRETQYF. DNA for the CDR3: TGCAGTGCTAGAGGTAGCGGGAGCCCCCTCCGGGAGACCCAGTACTTC.

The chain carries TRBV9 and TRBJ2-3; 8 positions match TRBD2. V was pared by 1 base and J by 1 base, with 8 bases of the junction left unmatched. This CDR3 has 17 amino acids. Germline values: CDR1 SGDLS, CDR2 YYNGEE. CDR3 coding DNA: TGTGCCAGCAGCGTATTCAACGCGGGGGGCGGCACAGATACGCAGTATTTT. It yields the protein CASSVFNAGGGTDTQYF.

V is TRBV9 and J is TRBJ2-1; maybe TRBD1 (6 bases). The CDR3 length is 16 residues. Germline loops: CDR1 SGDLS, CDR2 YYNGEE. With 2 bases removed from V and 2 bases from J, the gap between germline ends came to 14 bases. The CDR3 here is CASSVEPGAAYNEQFF. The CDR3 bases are TGTGCCAGCAGCGTCGAACCAGGGGCGGCCTACAATGAGCAGTTCTTC.

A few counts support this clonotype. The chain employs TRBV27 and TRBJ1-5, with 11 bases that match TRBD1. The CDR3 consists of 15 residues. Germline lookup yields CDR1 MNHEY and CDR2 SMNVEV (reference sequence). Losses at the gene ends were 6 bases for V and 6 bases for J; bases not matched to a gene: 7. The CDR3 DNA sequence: TGTGCCAGCAGGCTCGGACAGGGGGCTGGTCAGCCCCAGCATTTT. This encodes CASRLGQGAGQPQHF.

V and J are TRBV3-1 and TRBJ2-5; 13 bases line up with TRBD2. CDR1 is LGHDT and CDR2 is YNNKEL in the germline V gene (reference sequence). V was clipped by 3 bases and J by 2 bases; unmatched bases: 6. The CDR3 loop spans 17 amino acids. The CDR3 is CASSQGRLAGGQETQYF. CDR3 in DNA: TGTGCCAGCAGCCAGGGAAGACTAGCGGGGGGTCAAGAGACCCAGTACTTC.

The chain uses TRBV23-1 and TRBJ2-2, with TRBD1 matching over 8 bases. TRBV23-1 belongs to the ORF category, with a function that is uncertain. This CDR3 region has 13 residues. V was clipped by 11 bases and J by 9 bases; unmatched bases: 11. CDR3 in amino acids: CAGRTGISRELFF. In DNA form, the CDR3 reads TGCGCCGGCCGGACAGGGATTAGCAGGGAGCTGTTTTTT.

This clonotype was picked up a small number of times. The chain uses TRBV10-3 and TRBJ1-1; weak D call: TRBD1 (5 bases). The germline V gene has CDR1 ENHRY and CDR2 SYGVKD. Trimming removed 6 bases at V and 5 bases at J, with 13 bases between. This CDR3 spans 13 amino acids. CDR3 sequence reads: CAIRITGGTEAFF. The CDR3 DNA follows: TGTGCCATCAGGATCACAGGAGGGACTGAAGCTTTCTTT.

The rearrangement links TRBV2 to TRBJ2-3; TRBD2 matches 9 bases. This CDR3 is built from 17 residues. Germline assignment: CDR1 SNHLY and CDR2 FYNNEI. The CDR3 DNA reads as TGTACCATCTGTATCAAACCCCCCAGCGGGGGGAGGGATACGCAGTATTTT. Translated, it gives CTICIKPPSGGRDTQYF.

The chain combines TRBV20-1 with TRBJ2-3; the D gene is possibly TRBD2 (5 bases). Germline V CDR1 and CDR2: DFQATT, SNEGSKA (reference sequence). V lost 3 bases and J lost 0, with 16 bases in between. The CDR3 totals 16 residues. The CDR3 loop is CSASRGAITSTDTQYF. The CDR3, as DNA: TGCAGTGCTAGCCGGGGAGCTATTACTAGCACAGATACGCAGTATTTT.

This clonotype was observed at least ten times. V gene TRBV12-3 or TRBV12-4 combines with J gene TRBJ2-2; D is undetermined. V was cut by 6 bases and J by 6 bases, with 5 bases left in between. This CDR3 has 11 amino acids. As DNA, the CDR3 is TGTGCCAGCAGCTTACCCGGGGAGCTGTTTTTT. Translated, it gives CASSLPGELFF.

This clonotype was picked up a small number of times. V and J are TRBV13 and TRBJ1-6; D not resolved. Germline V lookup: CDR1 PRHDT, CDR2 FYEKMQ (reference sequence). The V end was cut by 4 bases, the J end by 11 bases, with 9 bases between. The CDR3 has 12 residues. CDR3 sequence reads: CASSSAGTPLHF. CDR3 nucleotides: TGTGCCAGCAGCTCAGCAGGTACACCCCTCCACTTT.

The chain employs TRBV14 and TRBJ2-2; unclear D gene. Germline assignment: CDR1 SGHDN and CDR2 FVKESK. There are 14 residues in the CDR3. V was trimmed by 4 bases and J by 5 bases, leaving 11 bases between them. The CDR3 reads CASSLGYLTGELFF. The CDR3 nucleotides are TGTGCCAGCAGCCTAGGCTATCTTACCGGGGAGCTGTTTTTT.

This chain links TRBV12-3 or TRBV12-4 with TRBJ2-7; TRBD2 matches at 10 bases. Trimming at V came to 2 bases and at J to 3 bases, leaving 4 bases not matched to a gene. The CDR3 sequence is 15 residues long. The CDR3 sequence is CASSLWVAGGYEQYF. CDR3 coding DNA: TGTGCCAGCAGTTTATGGGTAGCGGGGGGCTACGAGCAGTACTTC.

The chain's CDR3 is CASSPRRSQETQYF. The CDR3 DNA reads as TGTGCCAGCAGCCCCCGGAGGTCCCAAGAGACCCAGTACTTC. This chain connects TRBV3-1 to TRBJ2-5; possibly TRBD2 for D (5 bases). CDR1 and CDR2 from the germline V gene are LGHDT and YNNKEL (reference sequence). Trimming removed 4 bases from V and 1 base from J, with 10 bases in between. CDR3 length: 14 residues.

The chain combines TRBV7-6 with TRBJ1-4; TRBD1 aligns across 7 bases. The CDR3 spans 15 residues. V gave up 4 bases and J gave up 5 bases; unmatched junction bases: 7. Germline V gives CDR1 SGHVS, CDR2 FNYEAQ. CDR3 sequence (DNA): TGTGCCAGCAGCTCAGCCGGGACAGTCAATGAAAAACTGTTTTTT. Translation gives CASSSAGTVNEKLFF.

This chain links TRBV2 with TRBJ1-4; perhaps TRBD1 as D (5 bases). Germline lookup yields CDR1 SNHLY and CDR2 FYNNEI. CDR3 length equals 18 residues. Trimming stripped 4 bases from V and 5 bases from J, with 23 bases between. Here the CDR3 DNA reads TGTGCCAGCAGTGCCTCAGAGGGGATGAATGGGTTAAATGAAAAACTGTTTTTT. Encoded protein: CASSASEGMNGLNEKLFF.

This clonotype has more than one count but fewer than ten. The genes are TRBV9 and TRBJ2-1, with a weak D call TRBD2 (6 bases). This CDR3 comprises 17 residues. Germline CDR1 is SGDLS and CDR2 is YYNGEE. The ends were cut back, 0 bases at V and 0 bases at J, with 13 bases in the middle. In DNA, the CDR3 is TGTGCCAGCAGCGTAGCAGGTAGCGGAAGCTCCTACAATGAGCAGTTCTTC. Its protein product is CASSVAGSGSSYNEQFF. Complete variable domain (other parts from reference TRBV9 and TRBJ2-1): DSGVTQTPKHLITATGQRVTLRCSPRSGDLSVYWYQQSLDQGLQFLIQYYNGEERAKGNILERFSAQQFPDLHSELNLSSLELGDSALYFCASSVAGSGSSYNEQFFGPGTRLTVL.

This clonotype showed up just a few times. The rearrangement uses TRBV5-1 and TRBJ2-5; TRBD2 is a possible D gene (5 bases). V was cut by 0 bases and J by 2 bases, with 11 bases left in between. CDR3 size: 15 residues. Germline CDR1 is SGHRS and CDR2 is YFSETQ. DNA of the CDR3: TGCGCCAGCAGCTTGGTGGGTTGGAGGCAAGAGACCCAGTACTTC. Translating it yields CASSLVGWRQETQYF. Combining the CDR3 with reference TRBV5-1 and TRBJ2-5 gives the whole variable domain KAGVTQTPRYLIKTRGQQVTLSCSPISGHRSVSWYQQTPGQGLQFLFEYFSETQRNKGNFPGRFSGRQFSNSRSEMNVSTLELGDSALYLCASSLVGWRQETQYFGPGTRLLVL.

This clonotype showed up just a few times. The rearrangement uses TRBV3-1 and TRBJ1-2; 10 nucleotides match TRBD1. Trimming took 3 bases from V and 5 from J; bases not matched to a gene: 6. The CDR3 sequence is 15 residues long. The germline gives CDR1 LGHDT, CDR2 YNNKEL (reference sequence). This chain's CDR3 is CASSHTDRGRYGYTF. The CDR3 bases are TGTGCCAGCAGCCACACGGACAGGGGGAGGTATGGCTACACCTTC.

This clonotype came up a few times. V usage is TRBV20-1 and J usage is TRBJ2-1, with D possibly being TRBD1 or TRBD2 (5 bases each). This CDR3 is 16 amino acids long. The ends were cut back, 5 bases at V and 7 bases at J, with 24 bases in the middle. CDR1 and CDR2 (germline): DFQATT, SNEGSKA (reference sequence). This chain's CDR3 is CSASEAEGRGWNEQFF. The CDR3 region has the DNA TGCAGTGCTTCGGAGGCCGAGGGGAGAGGATGGAATGAGCAGTTCTTC.

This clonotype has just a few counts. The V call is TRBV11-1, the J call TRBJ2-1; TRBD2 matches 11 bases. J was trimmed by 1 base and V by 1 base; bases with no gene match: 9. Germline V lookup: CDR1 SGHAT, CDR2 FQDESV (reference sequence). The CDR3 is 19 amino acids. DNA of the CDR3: TGTGCCAGCAGCTTAGGACACCAACTAGCGGGGGTTTCCTACAATGAGCAGTTCTTC. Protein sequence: CASSLGHQLAGVSYNEQFF.

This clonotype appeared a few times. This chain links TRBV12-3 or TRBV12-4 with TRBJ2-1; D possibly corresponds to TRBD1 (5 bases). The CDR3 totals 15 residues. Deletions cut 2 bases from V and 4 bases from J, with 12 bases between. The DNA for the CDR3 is TGTGCCAGCAGTTTAAGTGGGGCGGCGTACAATGAGCAGTTCTTC. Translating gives CASSLSGAAYNEQFF.

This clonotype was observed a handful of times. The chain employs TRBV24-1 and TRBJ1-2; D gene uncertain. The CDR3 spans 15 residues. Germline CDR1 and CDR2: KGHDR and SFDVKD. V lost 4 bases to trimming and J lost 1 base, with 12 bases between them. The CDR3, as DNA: TGTGCCACCAGTGACGAACCGGACGGTAACTATGGCTACACCTTC. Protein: CATSDEPDGNYGYTF.

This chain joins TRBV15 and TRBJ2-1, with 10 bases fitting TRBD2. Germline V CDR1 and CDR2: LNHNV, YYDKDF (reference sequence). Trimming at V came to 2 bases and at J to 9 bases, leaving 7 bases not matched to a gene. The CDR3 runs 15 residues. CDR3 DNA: TGTGCCACCAGCAGAATAGCGGGAGGACCTGGTGAGCAGTTCTTC. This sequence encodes CATSRIAGGPGEQFF.